The rows below give T cell receptor beta chains drawn from one sample of a study of CD8+CD57+ T cells in acquired aplastic anemia. In TCRdb, the reads were re-called with MiXCR into one record per CDR3 protein. The data contain 160,000 or so distinct CDR3 sequences, less than 50% of them seen just once; the ten biggest clones take up 25% to 40%. Sample: sorted CD4+, CD8+, or CD8+CD57+ T cells (not recorded which) from PBMCs. These receptors were collected from a human donor with aplastic anemia. The conserved cysteine and the conserved F or W are not part of the CDR3 here. Clone size is not always given. Where it is, it says once, few, many or a class for expanded clones.

-,TRBJ2-3,TRBV2,ASSGRTGIDTQY
many,TRBJ2-5,TRBV6-6,ASRQETQY
once,TRBJ1-4,TRBV15,ATSRGRRDNEKLF
-,TRBJ1-2,TRBV5-1,ASSEGRPQTYT
-,TRBJ2-5,TRBV7-3,ASSPGVAGVETQY
-,TRBJ2-1,TRBV2,ASTLWGQGQREQF
few,TRBJ2-7,TRBV20-1,SAPFSYEQY
-,TRBJ1-2,TRBV7-2,ASSLEAGAGYGYT
many,TRBJ2-1,TRBV7-3,ASSLNPGLAGGSKSEQF
many,TRBJ1-6,TRBV12-3/TRBV12-4,ASSLGSAPLH
many,TRBJ1-1,TRBV10-3,AISVDRNTEAF
-,TRBJ2-3,TRBV24-1,ATSDRRESTDTQY
-,TRBJ1-4,TRBV7-2,ASSGGAVGKLF
-,TRBJ2-7,TRBV20-1,SATGKGSGWGEQY
-,TRBJ1-2,TRBV30,AWTQGQDLGGYT
few,TRBJ1-6,TRBV5-4,ASSFRRISPLH
few,TRBJ1-5,TRBV10-2,ASSETSSNQPQH
-,TRBJ2-5,TRBV24-1,ATSDRQGAGETQY
few,TRBJ1-1,TRBV19,ASRQVDTPNTEAF
many,TRBJ2-5,TRBV7-8,ASINLLNEGGQETQY
many,TRBJ2-7,TRBV6-1,ASSDGTVAYEQY
many,TRBJ2-5,TRBV20-1,SARLRASGKNYQETQY
-,TRBJ1-1,TRBV29-1,SVHSGVNTEAF
-,TRBJ2-7,TRBV10-3,AISAGRYEQY
many,TRBJ1-2,TRBV6-1,ASSEEALNFYGYT
-,TRBJ2-2,TRBV20-1,SARDLGRDTGELF
once,TRBJ1-2,TRBV19,ASSTTNYGYA
-,TRBJ2-3,TRBV12-5,ASGLAGGTDTQY
-,TRBJ2-7,TRBV2,ASTLGGLPYEQY
-,TRBJ1-6,TRBV20-1,SAGQGNSPLH
many,TRBJ2-7,TRBV11-2,ASSLGTSGLYEQY
-,TRBJ2-3,TRBV10-1,ASQLAGEADTQY
many,TRBJ1-2,TRBV24-1,ATSDGRYGYT